These 6 T cell receptor beta chains came from one sample sequenced in a study of CD8 T cells in ankylosing spondylitis. Each CDR3 protein is one row after TCRdb ran MiXCR on the 5' RACE reads. The profile shows 250,000 to 350,000 distinct CDR3 sequences, less than 25% of them singletons. Sequenced: blood, either unsorted or a sorted T cell fraction (not recorded which). The receptor source for this set is a female donor with ankylosing spondylitis or in good health (not recorded which).

This clonotype was counted a few times. The chain has TRBV7-6 and TRBJ2-7, with TRBD2 identical over 8 bases. V lost 2 bases and J lost 0; bases outside the gene matches: 3. The germline CDR1 and CDR2 sequences are SGHVS and FNYEAQ. The CDR3 is made up of 15 amino acids. The CDR3 coding sequence is TGTGCCAGCAGCTTACTACTAGCGGTCTCCTACGAGCAGTACTTC. It yields the protein CASSLLLAVSYEQYF.

This clonotype was counted ten times or more. The chain couples TRBV29-1 to TRBJ2-1; D call uncertain. The CDR3 extends over 12 amino acids. Trimming took off 3 bases at V and 4 bases at J, with 7 bases between the two ends. CDR1 and CDR2 from the germline V gene are SQVTM and ANQGSEA. DNA of the CDR3: TGCAGCGTTGATATGGGGTACAATGAGCAGTTCTTC. It encodes CSVDMGYNEQFF.

V gene TRBV6-2 or TRBV6-3 combines with J gene TRBJ2-7; TRBD2 aligns across 7 bases. This CDR3 is 15 amino acids long. V was pared by 5 bases and J by 7 bases, with 14 bases of the junction left unmatched. Germline V gene data show CDR1 as MNHEY and CDR2 as SVGEGT. Here the CDR3 DNA reads TGTGCCAGCAGTCGCACTCTTACTAGCGTCGGAGAGCAGTACTTC. Its protein is CASSRTLTSVGEQYF.

This clonotype was picked up many times. The gene calls are TRBV24-1 and TRBJ2-3, with D possibly matching TRBD1 (6 bases). CDR1 and CDR2 from the germline V gene are KGHDR and SFDVKD. This CDR3 contains 17 residues. V gave up 4 bases and J gave up 1 base, with 17 bases separating them. CDR3 in DNA: TGTGCCACCAGTGAACCGCACAGGGATGGTGGCACAGATACGCAGTATTTT. It translates to CATSEPHRDGGTDTQYF.

About this clonotype: A much larger clone lies a single base off, so this may be a read error. For the CDR3, the DNA is TGTGCCATCAGTGAGTCGCGTGGCAGGCGCTATGGCTACACCTTC. This translates into CAISESRGRRYGYTF. This chain uses TRBV10-3 with TRBJ1-2; D not certain. The germline CDR1 and CDR2 sequences are ENHRY and SYGVKD. The CDR3 covers 15 residues. Trimming left V 0 bases short and J 4 bases short, with 12 bases between.

This clonotype occurred many times. The V and J genes are TRBV12-3 or TRBV12-4 and TRBJ2-1; 9 bases agree with TRBD2. V was clipped by 3 bases and J by 4 bases; unmatched bases: 4. CDR3 length equals 15 residues. The CDR3: CASSLAGGLYNEQFF. The DNA for the CDR3 is TGTGCCAGCAGTTTGGCGGGAGGGTTATACAATGAGCAGTTCTTC.